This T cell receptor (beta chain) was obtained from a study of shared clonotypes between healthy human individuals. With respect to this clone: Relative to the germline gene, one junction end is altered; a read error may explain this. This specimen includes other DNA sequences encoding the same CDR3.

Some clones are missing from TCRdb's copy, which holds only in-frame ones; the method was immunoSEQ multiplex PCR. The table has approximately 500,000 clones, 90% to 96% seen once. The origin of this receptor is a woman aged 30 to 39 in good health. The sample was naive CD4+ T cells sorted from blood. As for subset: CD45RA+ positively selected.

The DNA of the CDR3 is TGCAGTGCTCGAGATAAGGAGACCCAGTACTTC. This translates into CSARDKETQYF. The rearrangement uses TRBV20-1 and TRBJ2-5; D gene uncertain. CDR3 length: 11 amino acids. Germline loops: CDR1 DFQATT, CDR2 SNEGSKA (reference sequence).